This is a list of T cell receptor beta chains from one sample in a study of cytomegalovirus exposure and HLA in healthy donors. Some clones are missing from TCRdb's copy, which holds only in-frame ones; the method was immunoSEQ multiplex PCR. The sample holds 120,000 or so clones, about 90% seen once. The sequencing sample was made of PBMCs. The receptors derive from a man aged 25-40 years in good health and CMV-seronegative. Both conserved end residues are part of each CDR3. D genes are given only for firm matches. Clone size appears in some rows only: once, few, many, or a class for an expanded clone.

NA	TRBD1	TRBJ1-4	TRBV5-1	TGCGCCAGCAGCTTGGGGACAGGGGGTAATGAAAAACTGTTTTTT	CASSLGTGGNEKLFF
NA	TRBD2	TRBJ2-1	TRBV5-3	TGTGCCAGAAGGGTACCTAGCGGGAGACTCGGCGGCAATGAGCAGTTCTTC	CARRVPSGRLGGNEQFF
NA	NA	TRBJ1-3	TRBV5-6	TGTGCCAGCAGTTCTAGCTCCATCGGACGGCCCTCTGGAAACACCATATATTTT	CASSSSSIGRPSGNTIYF
NA	NA	TRBJ1-3	TRBV13	TGTGCCAGCAGCTCCCGGTTCTCTGGAAACACCATATATTTT	CASSSRFSGNTIYF
NA	TRBD1	TRBJ1-2	TRBV5-1	TGCGCCAGCAGCTTTATCGGACAGGGTTATGGCTACACCTTC	CASSFIGQGYGYTF
NA	TRBD1	TRBJ2-7	TRBV29-1	TGCAGCGTTGTTACAGGGGCCACCTACGAGCAGTACTTC	CSVVTGATYEQYF
NA	NA	TRBJ1-1	TRBV9	TGTGCCAGCAGCGCAAATACAGGGAATACTGAAGCTTTCTTT	CASSANTGNTEAFF
NA	TRBD2	TRBJ2-7	TRBV5-6	TGTGCCAGCAGCTCTCGTCAGGCTAGCGGCACCTACGAGCAGTACTTC	CASSSRQASGTYEQYF
NA	TRBD2	TRBJ2-7	TRBV27	TGTGCCAGCAGTGGACTAGCGGGCTCCTACGAGCAGTACTTC	CASSGLAGSYEQYF
NA	TRBD2	TRBJ2-1	TRBV4-3	TGCGCCAGCAGCCAAGATCGAGCGGGACCTAAAGATGAGCAGTTCTTC	CASSQDRAGPKDEQFF
NA	TRBD1	TRBJ1-1	TRBV6-6	TGTGCCAGCAGTTACGATCAGGGGGAGGCTTTCTTT	CASSYDQGEAFF
NA	NA	TRBJ1-2	TRBV7-6	TGTGCCAGCAGCTTAATCCAGGGGAGCGACTATGGCTACACCTTC	CASSLIQGSDYGYTF
NA	NA	TRBJ2-7	TRBV30	TGTGCCTGGAGTCGACAGGCATCCTACGAGCAGTACTTC	CAWSRQASYEQYF
once	NA	TRBJ2-5	TRBV5-6	TGTGCCAGCAGCTTGGTAGGGGGAGAGCAGTACTTC	CASSLVGGEQYF
NA	NA	TRBJ1-4	TRBV6-5	TGTGCCAGCAGTTCCCATGGGACATCGGATGAAAAACTGTTTTTT	CASSSHGTSDEKLFF
few	NA	TRBJ2-4	TRBV11-2	TGTGCCAGCAGCCGCCAGGCGGGGGCCAAAAACATTCAGTACTTC	CASSRQAGAKNIQYF
NA	NA	TRBJ2-7	TRBV5-3	TGTGCCAGAAGACTCTCTAGACAGGCTCACTACGAGCAGTACTTC	CARRLSRQAHYEQYF
NA	NA	TRBJ1-2	TRBV5-1	TGCGCCAGCAGCGACGACACCGGCTATGGCTACACCTTC	CASSDDTGYGYTF
NA	TRBD2	TRBJ2-1	TRBV7-2	TGTGCCAGCAGCCGGGGACTACCTTCCTACAATGAGCAGTTCTTC	CASSRGLPSYNEQFF
once	TRBD1	TRBJ2-7	TRBV27	TGTGCCAGCAGAGACAGGGGGTACGAGCAGTACTTC	CASRDRGYEQYF
NA	NA	TRBJ2-1	TRBV19	TGTGCCAGTAGTATAGTTGGCGGGATAGGGAATGAGCAGTTCTTC	CASSIVGGIGNEQFF
NA	TRBD1	TRBJ2-7	TRBV7-9	TGTGCCAGCAGCTTACAGGGGGCCTACGAGCAGTACTTC	CASSLQGAYEQYF
NA	NA	TRBJ1-1	TRBV6-5	TGTGCCAGCAGTTCAGGACTTGGAGCTGAAGCTTTCTTT	CASSSGLGAEAFF